This TCR beta chain appears in the sequencing data of a study of blood T cell repertoires in COVID-19. About the study: Acute and convalescent COVID-19 specimens originated in the United States, Italy and Spain.

Germline V gives CDR1 SGHDN, CDR2 FVKESK. V was shortened by 4 bases and J by 7 bases, with 13 bases between the two germline ends. CDR3 length: 13 amino acids. TCRdb keeps only in-frame clones here, not all; method: immunoSEQ multiplex PCR. In the table there are roughly 290,000 clones, more than 70% of which are singletons. The chain links TRBV14 to TRBJ1-2; D is uncertain. The receptor's source is a woman between 45 and 60 years old who had recovered from COVID-19. The sample taken for sequencing was peripheral blood. The CDR3 DNA sequence: TGTGCCAGCAGCCCGACTATTGCCGGTGGCTACACCTTC. Its protein is CASSPTIAGGYTF.